This T cell receptor (beta chain) was identified in a study of T cell responses to AZD1222 COVID-19 vaccine. Overall study results and limits: Mostly white British, mostly female donors; authors suggested clonal diversity may be underestimated. Spike-specific TCR breadth and depth grew following two AZD1222 doses.

Concerning this clone: Its specificity is not known.

Assay used: immunoSEQ multiplex PCR; TCRdb lists only in-frame clones, some missing. Of about 160,000 clones listed, about nine tenths were seen once; the top ten hold approximately 1.6%. Germline CDR1 is MDHEN and CDR2 is SYDVKM. V lost 5 bases to trimming and J lost 6 bases; unmatched junction nucleotides: 4. This CDR3 spans 12 amino acids. The sequence was obtained from an adult in good health. V and J are TRBV28 and TRBJ2-7, with 7 bases identical to TRBD1. Material: peripheral blood, obtained on day 0 of AZD1222 vaccination. CDR3 amino acids: CASSLTGLEQYF. DNA for the CDR3: TGTGCCAGCAGTCTGACAGGGCTCGAGCAGTACTTC.